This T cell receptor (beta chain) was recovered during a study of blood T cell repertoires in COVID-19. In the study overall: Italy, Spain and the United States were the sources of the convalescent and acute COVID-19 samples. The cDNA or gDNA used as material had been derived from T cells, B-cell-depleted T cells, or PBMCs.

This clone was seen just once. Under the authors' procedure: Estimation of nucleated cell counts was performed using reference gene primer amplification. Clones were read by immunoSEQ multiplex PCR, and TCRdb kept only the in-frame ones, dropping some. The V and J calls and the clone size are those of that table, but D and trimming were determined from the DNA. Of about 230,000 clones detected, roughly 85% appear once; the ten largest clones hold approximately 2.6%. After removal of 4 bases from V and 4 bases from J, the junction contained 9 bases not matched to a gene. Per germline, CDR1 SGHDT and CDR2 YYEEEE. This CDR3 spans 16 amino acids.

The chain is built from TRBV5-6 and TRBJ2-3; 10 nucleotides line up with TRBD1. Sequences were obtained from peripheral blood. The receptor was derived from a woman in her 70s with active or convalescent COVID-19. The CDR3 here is CASSVPGQGFPDTQYF. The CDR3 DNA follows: TGTGCCAGCAGCGTACCGGGACAGGGGTTCCCAGATACGCAGTATTTT.